Sequencing of this T cell receptor (beta chain) was carried out in a study of blood T cells in healthy people across ages. Study findings and constraints: More naive CD4+ cells and higher diversity were found in long-lived than in aged donors.

This CDR3 has 17 residues. CDR1 is LNHNV and CDR2 is YYDKDF in the germline V gene (reference sequence). This clonotype was counted only a few times. Its antigen is currently unknown. An end of the junction differs from the germline gene, which may be a read error. The second PCR ran roughly 6 to 11 cycles with a sample-barcoded 5' primer and J-beta primers. TCRdb re-called the 5' RACE reads through MiXCR, storing one row per CDR3 protein. In the table there are approximately 800,000 distinct CDR3 sequences, around 25% of which are singletons. These data are also associated with another study on T cells of mothers and their children.

The rearrangement joins TRBV15 to TRBJ2-6; possible D gene TRBD2, 6 bases. Material: blood. This receptor was identified in a boy between 10 and 17 years old in good health. The CDR3 spells CGTSRSGLAAGANVLTF. CDR3 nucleotides: TGTGGCACCAGCAGAAGCGGGTTGGCGGCTGGGGCCAACGTCCTGACTTTC.